One and the same sample provided the 13 T cell receptor beta chains below, sequenced in a study of blood T cell repertoires in COVID-19. Here immunoSEQ multiplex PCR was the method, and the copy in TCRdb shows in-frame clones only, minus some. The data show some 220,000 clones, around 84% seen once. The sequencing input was peripheral blood. The receptors originated from a man aged 50-60 years with active or convalescent COVID-19.

The V gene is TRBV5-4, the J gene TRBJ2-1; 11 bases fit TRBD2. Germline CDR1 and CDR2: SGHNT and YYREEE (reference sequence). The CDR3 is 15 residues long. V lost 0 bases to trimming and J lost 8 bases; unmatched junction nucleotides: 4. The CDR3 nucleotides read TGTGCCAGCAGCTTGGGACTAGCGGGAAAAGATGAGCAGTTCTTC. Its protein product is CASSLGLAGKDEQFF.

The chain uses TRBV3-1 (or the pseudogene TRBV3-2) and TRBJ2-7; D is possibly TRBD2 (6 bases). Trimming removed 1 base from V and 3 bases from J, with 16 bases in between. The CDR3 loop spans 16 amino acids. Germline values: CDR1 LGHDT, CDR2 YNNKEL (reference sequence). CDR3 loop: CASSQAPDGSRYEQYF. CDR3 sequence (DNA): TGTGCCAGCAGCCAAGCTCCGGACGGGAGTCGCTACGAGCAGTACTTC.

The genes are TRBV4-3 and TRBJ1-6; 7 positions match TRBD1. This CDR3 contains 18 residues. The V gene's germline CDR1 is LGHNA and CDR2 YSLEER. Losses at the gene ends were 3 bases for V and 1 base for J; bases not matched to a gene: 9. The CDR3 region is CASSHQVPRGSYNSPLHF. CDR3 nucleotide sequence: TGCGCCAGCAGCCACCAAGTACCCAGGGGGTCCTATAATTCACCCCTCCACTTT.

V usage is TRBV9 and J usage is TRBJ2-1; the D is unclear. Germline V lookup: CDR1 SGDLS, CDR2 YYNGEE. This CDR3 comprises 11 residues. V gave up 5 bases and J gave up 5 bases, with 5 bases separating them. The chain's CDR3 is CASRRNNEQFF. CDR3 nucleotides: TGTGCCAGCAGGAGAAACAATGAGCAGTTCTTC.

The chain couples TRBV5-1 to TRBJ2-5, with 11 nucleotides matching TRBD2. The CDR3 consists of 14 residues. The V segment lost 7 bases and the J segment 1 base; nucleotides outside the gene matches: 3. From germline, CDR1 is SGHRS and CDR2 YFSETQ. CDR3 bases: TGCGCCAGCCAACTAGCGGGAGCCCAAGAGACCCAGTACTTC. Translated, it gives CASQLAGAQETQYF.

CDR3 amino acids: CASSHADRDIASYEQYV. The CDR3 DNA follows: TGTGCCAGCAGCCATGCTGACCGGGACATCGCGTCCTACGAGCAGTACGTC. The V call is TRBV3-1 (or the pseudogene TRBV3-2), the J call TRBJ2-7; D might be TRBD1 (6 bases). This CDR3 spans 17 amino acids. V lost 3 bases to trimming and J lost 1 base, with 19 bases between them. Germline assignment: CDR1 LGHDT and CDR2 YNNKEL (reference sequence).

The chain uses TRBV4-1 and TRBJ1-1; a weak D match, TRBD1 (6 bases). Germline V CDR1 and CDR2: MGHRA, YSYEKL. CDR3 length: 16 residues. Trimming removed 1 base from V and 1 base from J, with 13 bases in between. The CDR3 DNA reads as TGCGCCAGCAGCCAAGGGCCTGCGGGGGCGAACACTGAAGCTTTCTTT. Encoded protein: CASSQGPAGANTEAFF.

The CDR3, as DNA: TGTGCCAGCAGCGTGGGGGGTTACTCCTACAATGAGCAGTTCTTC. Translation: CASSVGGYSYNEQFF. This chain connects TRBV9 to TRBJ2-1; D is perhaps TRBD2 (6 bases). The germline gives CDR1 SGDLS, CDR2 YYNGEE. V gave up 2 bases and J gave up 0 bases, with 9 bases separating them. There are 15 residues in the CDR3.

This rearrangement joins TRBV29-1 to TRBJ2-3; 12 bases align to TRBD1. The length of the CDR3 is 14 residues. Trimming took 0 bases from V and 7 from J; bases not matched to a gene: 2. Germline V gives CDR1 SQVTM, CDR2 ANQGSEA. The CDR3 sequence is CSVEEGQGANTQYF. The CDR3 DNA follows: TGCAGCGTTGAAGAGGGACAGGGGGCAAATACGCAGTATTTT.

The J gene is TRBJ2-3, the V gene TRBV7-9; 7 bases match TRBD2. Germline V gene lookup returns CDR1 SEHNR and CDR2 FQNEAQ (reference sequence). This CDR3 has 14 residues. V dropped 1 base and J dropped 4; count of bases not matched to a gene: 2. The CDR3 bases are TGTGCCAGCAGCTTAGGACTAGCCTCAGATACGCAGTATTTT. The encoded protein is CASSLGLASDTQYF.

The V and J genes are TRBV6-6 and TRBJ2-3, with D maybe TRBD1 (6 bases). Germline CDR1 is MNHNY and CDR2 is SVGAGI (reference sequence). Trimming took 2 bases from V and 0 from J, leaving 9 bases between them. The CDR3 totals 15 residues. CDR3 sequence reads: CASSYQGRSTDTQYF. The CDR3 DNA reads TGTGCCAGCAGTTACCAGGGGCGGAGCACAGATACGCAGTATTTT.

The chain has TRBV7-3 and TRBJ1-1; D is undetermined. Trimming pared 2 bases from V and 4 bases from J, leaving 14 bases between. The CDR3 covers 15 residues. CDR1 is SGHTA and CDR2 is FQGTGA in the germline V gene. The CDR3 nucleotides read TGTGCCAGCAGCTTATCGAGCCATCGGGGCACTGAAGCTTTCTTT. Translated, it gives CASSLSSHRGTEAFF.

This clone was counted only a few times. The rearrangement joins TRBV24-1 to TRBJ2-5, with a weak D call TRBD1 (6 bases). The CDR3 is made up of 16 amino acids. Trimming took 5 bases from V and 5 from J, leaving 20 bases between them. Germline-derived CDR1 and CDR2 are KGHDR and SFDVKD. The CDR3 sequence: CATSGNRAEDLETQYF. The CDR3 bases are TGTGCCACCAGTGGAAACAGGGCAGAAGATCTGGAGACCCAGTACTTC.